The rows below give T cell receptor beta chains drawn from one sample of a study of cytomegalovirus exposure and HLA in healthy donors. Data came from immunoSEQ multiplex PCR; TCRdb stores just in-frame clones and leaves some out. The sample lists about 130,000 clones, 82% occurring once. Specimen: PBMCs. The receptor source for this set is a boy between 10 and 17 years old in good health and CMV-seronegative. Each CDR3 is given with its conserved first and last residue.

>TRBJ2-2|TRBV30|15
CAWSAGTLNTGELFF
>TRBJ1-2|TRBV6-5|16
CASSYGLGGANYGYTF
>TRBJ2-5|TRBV19|19
CASSLSPGTGGFLRETQYF
>TRBJ2-7|TRBV7-9|13
CASSFQEAGEQYF
>TRBJ2-7|TRBV2|14
CASSIDGNIPEQYF
>TRBJ1-1|TRBV5-6|16
CASSNLRDRALFEAFF
>TRBJ1-5|TRBV30|14
CAWTAGLINQPQHF
>TRBJ2-7|TRBV9|15
CASSPWTGDSYEQYF
>TRBJ1-3|TRBV13|14
CASSGQGARNTIYF
>TRBJ2-2|TRBV6-5|12
CASSRTSGELFF
>TRBJ2-1|TRBV19|15
CASSFSGRRNNEQFF
>TRBJ2-3|TRBV9|14
CASSADRGTDTQYF
>TRBJ2-2|TRBV10-3|16
CAISLDRTSNTGELFF
>TRBJ1-1|TRBV30|14
CAWSPRQPNTEAFF
>TRBJ2-1|TRBV19|16
CASSTWGTSTLGEQFF
>TRBJ2-7|TRBV11-2|16
CASSLTLGAARYEQYF